This TCR beta chain was retrieved from a study of sequential checkpoint blockade in melanoma. Study-wide background: About two dozen patients had tumor biopsies before treatment and at week 13.

Germline trimming cut 4 bases from V and 2 bases from J; bases unmatched to any gene: 6. This CDR3 is 15 amino acids long. CDR1 is MGHDK, CDR2 SYGVNS, per germline. This clone was seen a few times. The treatment here: randomized to nivolumab then ipilimumab (arm A) or the reverse (arm B). TCRdb keeps only in-frame clones here, not all; method: immunoSEQ multiplex PCR. This table holds some 2,400 clones, about 16% found once. Sequenced here: tumor tissue (inferred from file names), sampled from a patient given nivolumab and ipilimumab in sequence. The source is a human donor with melanoma. The rearrangement links TRBV25-1 to TRBJ1-2; 8 nucleotides agree with TRBD1. The CDR3 region has the DNA TGTGCCAGCAGTGCCCGGACAGGGAACAACTATGGCTACACCTTC. It specifies CASSARTGNNYGYTF.